The 11 T cell receptor beta chains listed next were all sequenced from one sample in a study of blood T cell repertoires in COVID-19. Produced via immunoSEQ multiplex PCR; TCRdb's table is partial and in-frame only. Altogether 260,000 or so clones are present, 83% being singletons, with the ten largest covering approximately 6%. The sequencing sample was made of peripheral blood. The receptors were gathered from a man at least 80 years old with acute or convalescent COVID-19.

The rearrangement joins TRBV28 to TRBJ2-7, with D uncertain. The CDR3 consists of 13 residues. Germline V gene data show CDR1 as MDHEN and CDR2 as SYDVKM. V was shortened by 5 bases and J by 2 bases, with 10 bases between the two germline ends. CDR3 residues: CASSPRTAYEQYF. DNA for the CDR3: TGTGCCAGCAGTCCCCGTACTGCCTACGAGCAGTACTTC.

This clone was observed a single time. The chain joins TRBV7-2 to TRBJ2-5; 11 bases agree with TRBD1. From germline, CDR1 is SGHTA and CDR2 FQGNSA. V shed 2 bases, J shed 4 bases, and the junction held 6 bases outside the gene matches. The CDR3 sequence is 16 residues long. CDR3 sequence reads: CASSLQAGTGGETQYF. CDR3 nucleotide sequence: TGTGCCAGCAGCTTACAAGCCGGGACAGGGGGAGAGACCCAGTACTTC.

This chain joins TRBV29-1 and TRBJ2-3, with a tentative D call TRBD2 (5 bases). In germline, CDR1 is SQVTM, CDR2 ANQGSEA. This CDR3 has 13 amino acids. Trimming took off 4 bases at V and 2 bases at J, with 10 bases between the two ends. The DNA for the CDR3 is TGCAGCGTTGTGTCTAGCTACACAGATACGCAGTATTTT. Amino acids: CSVVSSYTDTQYF.

V is TRBV28 and J is TRBJ1-5, with a possible D match to TRBD1 (5 bases). Trimming shortened V by 6 bases and J by 0 bases, and 15 bases separated the two germline ends. From germline, CDR1 is MDHEN and CDR2 SYDVKM. The CDR3 has 16 amino acids. Here the CDR3 DNA reads TGTGCCAGCAGGGATTACAGGTTTTCTAGCAATCAGCCCCAGCATTTT. This translates into CASRDYRFSSNQPQHF.

J is TRBJ1-4 and V is TRBV30, with 7 bases fitting TRBD1. This CDR3 comprises 13 residues. The germline V gene encodes CDR1 GTSNPN and CDR2 SVGIG (reference sequence). V lost 3 bases and J lost 7; bases outside the gene matches: 5. The CDR3 sequence is CAWSVDRLEKLFF. CDR3 nucleotides: TGTGCCTGGAGCGTGGACAGGCTTGAAAAACTGTTTTTT.

This rearrangement joins TRBV19 to TRBJ2-1; 13 bases line up with TRBD2. The germline V gene encodes CDR1 LNHDA and CDR2 SQIVND (reference sequence). This CDR3 is built from 20 residues. After removal of 5 bases from V and 0 bases from J, the junction contained 13 bases not matched to a gene. CDR3 in amino acids: CASSWGVPGLAGSSYNEQFF. The CDR3, as DNA: TGTGCCAGTAGTTGGGGAGTCCCGGGACTAGCGGGGAGCTCCTACAATGAGCAGTTCTTC.

The chain uses TRBV6-5 and TRBJ1-1; 9 nucleotides agree with TRBD1. V trimming: 6 bases; J trimming: 0 bases; junction bases outside the gene matches: 5. The CDR3 consists of 15 residues. CDR1 and CDR2 (germline): MNHEY, SVGAGI. The CDR3 DNA reads as TGTGCCAGCAGCCGACAGGGGGGCATGAACACTGAAGCTTTCTTT. Its translation is CASSRQGGMNTEAFF.

The gene calls are TRBV10-3 and TRBJ2-3; perhaps TRBD2 as D (6 bases). CDR3 length: 15 amino acids. Trimming took off 7 bases at V and 4 bases at J, with 18 bases between the two ends. Germline CDR1 reads ENHRY; CDR2 reads SYGVKD. The CDR3 spells CAINWSAEGADTQYF. DNA of the CDR3: TGTGCCATCAACTGGTCCGCGGAGGGCGCAGATACGCAGTATTTT.

This chain joins TRBV6-1 and TRBJ1-5; TRBD1 agrees at 7 bases. The length of the CDR3 is 12 residues. CDR1 MNHNS and CDR2 SASEGT come from the germline V gene. Unmatched junction bases numbered 7, after V lost 2 bases and J lost 15 bases. In DNA, the CDR3 is TGTGCCAGCAGTGAACAGGGGGGCCCGGGGCATTTT. Protein product: CASSEQGGPGHF.

The rearrangement links TRBV11-2 to TRBJ2-1; 10 nucleotides line up with TRBD2. This CDR3 has 15 residues. The germline V gene has CDR1 SGHAT and CDR2 FQNNGV. The J segment lost 4 bases and the V segment lost 5 bases, leaving 5 bases of the junction unmatched. The CDR3 nucleotides are TGTGCCAGCAGCGCAGGACTAGCGGATTACAATGAGCAGTTCTTC. Translation: CASSAGLADYNEQFF. The variable domain in full, completed from reference TRBV11-2 and TRBJ2-1, reads EAGVAQSPRYKIIEKRQSVAFWCNPISGHATLYWYQQILGQGPKLLIQFQNNGVVDDSQLPKDRFSAERLKGVDSTLKIQPAKLEDSAVYLCASSAGLADYNEQFFGPGTRLTVL.

The gene calls are TRBV7-3 and TRBJ2-3; 10 nucleotides agree with TRBD2. V was pared by 5 bases and J by 4 bases, with 3 bases of the junction left unmatched. The CDR3 covers 14 residues. Germline values: CDR1 SGHTA, CDR2 FQGTGA. The CDR3 nucleotides read TGTGCCAGCAGCGACGGGACTAGCGCAGATACGCAGTATTTT. Protein sequence: CASSDGTSADTQYF.